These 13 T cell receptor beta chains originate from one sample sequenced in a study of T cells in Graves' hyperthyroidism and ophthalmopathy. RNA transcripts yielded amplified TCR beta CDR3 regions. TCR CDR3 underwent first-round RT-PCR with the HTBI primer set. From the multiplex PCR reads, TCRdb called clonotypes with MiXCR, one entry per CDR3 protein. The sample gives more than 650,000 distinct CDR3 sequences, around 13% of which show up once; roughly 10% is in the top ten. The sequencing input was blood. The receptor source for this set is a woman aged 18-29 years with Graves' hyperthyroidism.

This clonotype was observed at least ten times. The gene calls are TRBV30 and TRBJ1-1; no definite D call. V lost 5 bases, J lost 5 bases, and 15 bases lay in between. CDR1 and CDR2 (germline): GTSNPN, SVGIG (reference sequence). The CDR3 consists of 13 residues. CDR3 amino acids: CAWESGLNTEAFF. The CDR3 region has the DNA TGTGCCTGGGAAAGTGGTTTAAATACTGAAGCTTTCTTT.

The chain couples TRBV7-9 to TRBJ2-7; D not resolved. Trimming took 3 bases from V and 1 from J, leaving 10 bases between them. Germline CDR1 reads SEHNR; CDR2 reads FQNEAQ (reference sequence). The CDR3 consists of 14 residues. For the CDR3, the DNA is TGTGCCAGCAGCTTCAGCAACCCGTCCTACGAGCAGTACTTC. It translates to CASSFSNPSYEQYF.

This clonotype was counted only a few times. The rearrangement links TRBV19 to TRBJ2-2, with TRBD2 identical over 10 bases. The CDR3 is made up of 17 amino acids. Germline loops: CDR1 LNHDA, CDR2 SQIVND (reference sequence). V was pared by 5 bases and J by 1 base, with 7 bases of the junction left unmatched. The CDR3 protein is CASSRASGRWNTGELFF. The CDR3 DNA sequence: TGTGCCAGTAGTCGAGCTAGCGGGAGATGGAACACCGGGGAGCTGTTTTTT.

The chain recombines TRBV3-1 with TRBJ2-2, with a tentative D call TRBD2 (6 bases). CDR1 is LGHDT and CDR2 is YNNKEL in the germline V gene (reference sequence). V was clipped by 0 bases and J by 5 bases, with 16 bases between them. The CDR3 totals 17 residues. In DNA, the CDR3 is TGTGCCAGCAGCCAAGATATCCCGGGAGTGGGGACCGGGGAGCTGTTTTTT. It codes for CASSQDIPGVGTGELFF.

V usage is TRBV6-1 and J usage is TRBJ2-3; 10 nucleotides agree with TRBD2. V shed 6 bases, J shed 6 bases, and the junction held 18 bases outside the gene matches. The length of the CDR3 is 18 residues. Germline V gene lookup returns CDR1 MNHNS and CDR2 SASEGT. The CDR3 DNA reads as TGTGCCAGCAGCCCAGGACTAGCGGACGTGGGGTACTGGGATACGCAGTATTTT. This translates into CASSPGLADVGYWDTQYF.

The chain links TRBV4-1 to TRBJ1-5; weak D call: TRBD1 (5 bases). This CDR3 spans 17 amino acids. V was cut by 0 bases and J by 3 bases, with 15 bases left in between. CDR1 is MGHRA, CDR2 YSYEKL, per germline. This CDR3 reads CASSQEKFRQNNQPQHF. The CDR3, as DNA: TGCGCCAGCAGCCAAGAGAAGTTTCGACAGAACAATCAGCCCCAGCATTTT.

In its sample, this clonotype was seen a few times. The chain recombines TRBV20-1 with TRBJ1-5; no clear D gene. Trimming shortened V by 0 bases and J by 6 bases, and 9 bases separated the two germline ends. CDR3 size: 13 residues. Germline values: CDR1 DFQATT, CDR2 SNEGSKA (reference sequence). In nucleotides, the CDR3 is TGCAGTGCTAGAGACTCTCCCATTCAGCCCCAGCATTTT. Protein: CSARDSPIQPQHF.

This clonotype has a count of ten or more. The CDR3 spells CASRPGQGAVGELFF. The CDR3 DNA reads as TGTGCCAGCAGGCCGGGACAGGGGGCTGTCGGGGAGCTGTTTTTT. The chain carries TRBV28 and TRBJ2-2, with 12 bases lining up with TRBD1. CDR1 MDHEN and CDR2 SYDVKM come from the germline V gene. The J segment lost 7 bases and the V segment lost 6 bases, leaving 6 bases of the junction unmatched. This CDR3 is built from 15 residues.

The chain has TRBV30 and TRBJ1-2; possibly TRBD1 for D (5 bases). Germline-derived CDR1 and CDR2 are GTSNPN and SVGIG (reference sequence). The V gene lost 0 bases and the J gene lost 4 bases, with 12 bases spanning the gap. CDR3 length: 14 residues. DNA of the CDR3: TGTGCCTGGAGTGTCGGGGCAGGGATCTATGGCTACACCTTC. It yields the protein CAWSVGAGIYGYTF.

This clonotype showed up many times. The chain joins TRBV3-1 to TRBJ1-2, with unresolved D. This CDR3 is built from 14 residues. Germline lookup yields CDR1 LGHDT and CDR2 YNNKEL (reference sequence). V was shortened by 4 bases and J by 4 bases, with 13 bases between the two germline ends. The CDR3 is CASSRSPESYGYTF. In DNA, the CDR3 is TGTGCCAGCAGCCGAAGCCCCGAGTCCTATGGCTACACCTTC.

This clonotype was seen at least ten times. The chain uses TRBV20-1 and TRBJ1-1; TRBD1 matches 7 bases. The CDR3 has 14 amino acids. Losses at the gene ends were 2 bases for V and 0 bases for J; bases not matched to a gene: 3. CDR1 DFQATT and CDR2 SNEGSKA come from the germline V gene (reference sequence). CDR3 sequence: CSARRQGLNTEAFF. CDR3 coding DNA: TGCAGTGCTAGACGACAGGGACTGAACACTGAAGCTTTCTTT.

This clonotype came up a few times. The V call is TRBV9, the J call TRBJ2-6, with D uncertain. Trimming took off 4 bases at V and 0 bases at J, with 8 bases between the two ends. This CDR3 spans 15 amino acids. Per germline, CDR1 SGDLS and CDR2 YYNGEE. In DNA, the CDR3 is TGTGCCAGCAGCCCGCACCTCTCTGGGGCCAACGTCCTGACTTTC. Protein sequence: CASSPHLSGANVLTF.

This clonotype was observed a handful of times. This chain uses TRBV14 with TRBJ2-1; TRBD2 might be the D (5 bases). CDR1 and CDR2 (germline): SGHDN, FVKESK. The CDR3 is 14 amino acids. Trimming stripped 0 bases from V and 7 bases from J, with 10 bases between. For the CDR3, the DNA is TGTGCCAGCAGCCAAGATGGACTCAGGAATGAGCAGTTCTTC. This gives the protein CASSQDGLRNEQFF.